These T cell receptor beta chains were read from a single sample in a study of T cells in placental villitis. Libraries were prepared by immunoSEQ multiplex PCR; TCRdb keeps only in-frame clonotypes and omits some of them. The sample holds some 740 clones, about 97% seen once. Sequenced input: placental tissue containing maternal and fetal cells. These receptors all stem from a human donor in good health; the placental T cells may come from both mother and fetus. Each CDR3 is given with its conserved first and last residue. The order of the fields is D gene, V gene, J gene, clone size, CDR3 DNA, CDR3 protein. A D gene is named only where the DNA matches it firmly. Expanded clones are given a class, and other clones once, few, many or no size at all.

NA,TRBV27,TRBJ2-7,few,TGTGCCAGTAAAAGGACAGACTCCTACGAGCAGTACTTC,CASKRTDSYEQYF
NA,TRBV7-3,TRBJ2-6,NA,TGTGCCAGCAGCTTATGGGGACAAATGTCTCTGGGGGCCAACGTCCTGACTTTC,CASSLWGQMSLGANVLTF
NA,TRBV6-2/TRBV6-3,TRBJ2-2,NA,TGTGCCAGCAGTTATTTAAACTCGAACACCGGGGAGCTGTTTTTT,CASSYLNSNTGELFF
TRBD1,TRBV12-3/TRBV12-4,TRBJ1-1,NA,TGTGCCAGCAGTTTAAGGGGGCCCACTGAAGCTTTCTTT,CASSLRGPTEAFF
NA,TRBV3-1/TRBV3-2,TRBJ1-6,NA,TGTGCCAGCAGCCAAGGGACCGTTTCACCCCTCCACTTT,CASSQGTVSPLHF
NA,TRBV10-3,TRBJ1-1,NA,TGTGCCATCAGTGAGAGAGCGAACACTGAAGCTTTCTTT,CAISERANTEAFF
TRBD2,TRBV10-3,TRBJ2-1,NA,TGTGCCATCAGTTCGGGGACTAGCCCCTACAATGAGCAGTTCTTC,CAISSGTSPYNEQFF
NA,TRBV13,TRBJ2-3,NA,TGTGCCAGCAGCCTCGACTCTCTCTTCACAGATACGCAGTATTTT,CASSLDSLFTDTQYF
NA,TRBV15,TRBJ2-7,NA,TGTGCCACCGGTACCTTCTACGAGCAGTACTTC,CATGTFYEQYF
NA,TRBV12-3/TRBV12-4,TRBJ1-2,NA,TGTGCCAGCAGCGTGGACAGTAACTATGGCTACACCTTC,CASSVDSNYGYTF
NA,TRBV5-4,TRBJ2-2,NA,TGTGCCAGCAGCCCGCTGACAGCCGCGAACACCGGGGAGCTGTTTTTT,CASSPLTAANTGELFF
NA,TRBV7-9,TRBJ2-3,NA,TGTGCCAGCAGCTTACGCCCTGGGGGTGATACGCAGTATTTT,CASSLRPGGDTQYF
NA,TRBV6-5,TRBJ2-7,NA,TGTGCCAGCAGTCCCCAGCTAGGGGACTACGAGCAGTACTTC,CASSPQLGDYEQYF
NA,TRBV19,TRBJ1-3,NA,TGTGCCAGTAGTACAGGGTTCGGAAACACCATATATTTT,CASSTGFGNTIYF
NA,TRBV6-2/TRBV6-3,TRBJ2-2,NA,TGTGCCAGCAGTGGGACGACTAACACCGGGGAGCTGTTTTTT,CASSGTTNTGELFF
NA,TRBV24-1,TRBJ2-2,NA,TGTGCCACCAGTGATTTTGTGACGGAAGGGGAGCTGTTTTTT,CATSDFVTEGELFF
NA,TRBV7-2,TRBJ2-7,NA,TGTGCCAGCAGCTTAGTAGCCGTCTCCTACGAGCAGTACTTC,CASSLVAVSYEQYF
NA,TRBV7-9,TRBJ2-1,NA,TGTGCCAGCAGCCCCTGGAGTTACAATGAGCAGTTCTTC,CASSPWSYNEQFF
NA,TRBV21-1,TRBJ2-6,NA,TGTGCCAGCAGCAAAAACAGGGTTGGGGCCAACGTCCTGACTTTC,CASSKNRVGANVLTF
NA,TRBV20-1,TRBJ2-1,NA,TGCAGTGCTAGTCCCCGTGGGACTAATGAGCAGTTCTTC,CSASPRGTNEQFF
NA,TRBV29-1,TRBJ1-1,NA,TGCAGCGACACGAGGGGAGTGAACACTGAAGCTTTCTTT,CSDTRGVNTEAFF
NA,TRBV7-9,TRBJ2-7,once,TGTGCCAGCAGTTACGGGACCCCCCTCCCGTCCTACGAGCAGTACTTC,CASSYGTPLPSYEQYF
NA,TRBV4-3,TRBJ2-7,NA,TGCGCCAGCAGCCACGGAGGACTGGTCTCGGGTGAGCAGTACTTC,CASSHGGLVSGEQYF
TRBD1,TRBV2,TRBJ2-4,NA,TGTGCCAGCAGTACTAAACAGGGGGGCATTCAGTACTTC,CASSTKQGGIQYF
TRBD1,TRBV6-5,TRBJ1-1,NA,TGTGCCAGCAGAGGACAGGGCATCATCAACACTGAAGCTTTCTTT,CASRGQGIINTEAFF
NA,TRBV12-3/TRBV12-4,TRBJ2-1,NA,TGTGCCAGCAGTTTGGCGATTTATGAGCAGTTCTTC,CASSLAIYEQFF
NA,TRBV6-2/TRBV6-3,TRBJ2-1,few,TGTGCCAGCAGTCTCGAGGATCACAATGAGCAGTTCTTC,CASSLEDHNEQFF
NA,TRBV9,TRBJ2-1,once,TGTGCCAGCAGCGTAGCTGGTCCAGGGTGGAATGAGCAGTTCTTC,CASSVAGPGWNEQFF
TRBD2,TRBV19,TRBJ2-2,NA,TGTGCCAGTAGCCCTTGGCGGGAGTACGGAGACACCGGGGAGCTGTTTTTT,CASSPWREYGDTGELFF
TRBD1,TRBV5-1,TRBJ2-7,NA,TGCGCCAGCAGCTTGACGGACAGGGGCGAGCAGTACTTC,CASSLTDRGEQYF
TRBD2,TRBV12-5,TRBJ2-7,NA,TGTGCTAGTGGTTTTTCCGGGAGGGCGGGCGAGCAGTACTTC,CASGFSGRAGEQYF
NA,TRBV5-5,TRBJ2-2,once,TGTGCCAGCAGCTTGATGTCGTCCGGGGAGCTGTTTTTT,CASSLMSSGELFF
NA,TRBV11-3,TRBJ2-1,NA,TGTGCCAGCAGCTTAAGCACGAGCTCCTACAATGAGCAGTTCTTC,CASSLSTSSYNEQFF
NA,TRBV19,TRBJ1-5,NA,TGTGCCAGTAGGTTGCAGGGCCGCAATCAGCCCCAGCATTTT,CASRLQGRNQPQHF
TRBD2,TRBV11-1,TRBJ2-5,once,TGTGCCAGCAGCTTAGTAAATAGCGGGGCAGAGACCCAGTACTTC,CASSLVNSGAETQYF
TRBD1,TRBV24-1,TRBJ2-5,NA,TGTGCCACCAGTGGACCAGGACAGGGGCTAGAGACCCAGTACTTC,CATSGPGQGLETQYF
TRBD1,TRBV24-1,TRBJ2-1,NA,TGTGCCACCAGTGATCCGACAGGGGTAAACAATGAGCAGTTCTTC,CATSDPTGVNNEQFF
TRBD2,TRBV10-2,TRBJ2-7,once,TGCGCCAGCAGTGACCTAGCGGATTACTACGAGCAGTACTTC,CASSDLADYYEQYF
TRBD2,TRBV2,TRBJ2-5,NA,TGTGCCGGTACACGACTAGCGGGAGGGTTTGGAGAGACCCAGTACTTC,CAGTRLAGGFGETQYF
TRBD1,TRBV28,TRBJ1-5,once,TGTGCCAGCAGGAAAGGGGGCCCCAGCAATCAGCCCCAGCATTTT,CASRKGGPSNQPQHF
NA,TRBV5-1,TRBJ2-7,NA,TGCGCCAGCAGCTTATACAACTACGAGCAGTACTTC,CASSLYNYEQYF
NA,TRBV4-1,TRBJ1-5,NA,TGCGCCAGCAGCCAAGTACGCGGACCCACGAACCAGCCCCAGCATTTT,CASSQVRGPTNQPQHF
TRBD1,TRBV10-2,TRBJ1-2,NA,TGCGCCAGCAGTCCCGGGACAGGGGGTGGCTACACCTTC,CASSPGTGGGYTF
NA,TRBV12-3/TRBV12-4,TRBJ2-7,NA,TGTGCCAGCAGCCTGGACAGATCCTACGAGCAGTACTTC,CASSLDRSYEQYF
NA,TRBV5-4,TRBJ1-2,NA,TGTGCCAGCAGCATCGGCCTAGGCTCGGCCTTC,CASSIGLGSAF
NA,TRBV27,TRBJ2-7,NA,TGTGCCAGCAGTTTAGATGGCATCTCCTACGAGCAGTACTTC,CASSLDGISYEQYF
NA,TRBV10-3,TRBJ1-2,NA,TGTGCCATCAGTGAAACCGCCGACGTCGGGTACGGCTACACCTTC,CAISETADVGYGYTF
NA,TRBV3-1/TRBV3-2,TRBJ2-1,once,TGTGCCAGCAGCCGGGGGGACCTCTCCTACAATGAGCAGTTCTTC,CASSRGDLSYNEQFF
TRBD1,TRBV7-2,TRBJ1-1,NA,TGTGCCAGCAGCCCACGGACAGGGGGTTCTGAAGCTTTCTTT,CASSPRTGGSEAFF